The entry that follows covers one TCR beta chain sequence. Its matching antigen is unknown. This entry comes from a study of T-cell memory formation after mild COVID-19. Overall study results and limits: Researchers report contracting CD4+ clones mostly in CM and EM, with CD8+ clones in EMRA. Cross-reactive memory apparently joined, as some responding clones appeared in pre-infection memory.

One entry per CDR3 protein results from TCRdb running MiXCR on the 5' RACE reads. The table lists hundreds of thousands of distinct CDR3 sequences, 15% of them singletons. Deletions cut 3 bases from V and 1 base from J, with 15 bases between. The CDR3 runs to 16 residues. Sequences were obtained from PBMCs or a T cell subset sorted from them (not recorded which). This chain links TRBV12-3 or TRBV12-4 with TRBJ1-1; D is possibly TRBD1 (6 bases). This TCR derives from a man younger than 35 who had mild COVID-19 (a few samples of this study predate the infection). Cell type and time point are not known. DNA of the CDR3: TGTGCCAGCAGTTTTGGCCAGGGGCTGGCGAACACTGAAGCTTTCTTT. As protein: CASSFGQGLANTEAFF.